The rows below give T cell receptor beta chains drawn from one sample of a study of T cell repertoires and Cas9 in healthy adults. Only in-frame clones appear in the TCRdb table, and some are missing; sequencing was by immunoSEQ multiplex PCR. The sample consists of some 15,000 clones, approximately 89% of them appearing once. What was sequenced was Tregs (CD4+, CD25+, CD127-, CD137-, CD154-) from PBMCs; culture status not recorded. Receptors were obtained from a human donor in good health. Both conserved end residues are part of each CDR3. Each record gives: V gene, clone size, D gene, J gene, CDR3 DNA, CDR3 protein. A D gene is named only where the DNA matches it firmly. A clone size is listed for some rows: how often the clone was seen (once, few, many), or a class if it is expanded.

>TRBV21-1|few|-|TRBJ1-3
TGTGCCAGCAGCAAAGGGAGGGGGAAATCTGGAAACACCATATATTTT
CASSKGRGKSGNTIYF
>TRBV7-2|-|-|TRBJ2-1
TGTGCCAGCAGCTTAGACTGGGCTAGCAATGAGCAGTTCTTC
CASSLDWASNEQFF
>TRBV28|once|TRBD1|TRBJ1-6
TGTGCCAGCAGCCTACCAGGTGGGACAGGGGTTAATTCACCCCTCCACTTT
CASSLPGGTGVNSPLHF
>TRBV7-6|-|-|TRBJ2-5
TGTGCCAGCAGCTTAGTTGAGGAGACCCAGTACTTC
CASSLVEETQYF
>TRBV7-2|-|-|TRBJ2-1
TGTGCCAGCAGAGCCGGGACCGAGTCATTAAATGAGCAGTTCTTC
CASRAGTESLNEQFF
>TRBV9|-|-|TRBJ1-4
TGTGCCAGCAGCGGGCTGACGGGAACTAATGAAAAACTGTTTTTT
CASSGLTGTNEKLFF
>TRBV27|-|TRBD1|TRBJ2-5
TGTGCCAGCAGAAGAACAGGGGTGGAGGAATACCAAGAGACCCAGTACTTC
CASRRTGVEEYQETQYF
>TRBV6-6|-|TRBD2|TRBJ2-1
TGTGCCAGCAGCGCGCGGGGGGACCGCTACAATGAGCAGTTCTTC
CASSARGDRYNEQFF
>TRBV7-2|-|-|TRBJ1-1
TGTGCCAGCAGCCTAAACCGGGGGTTTCTTGGAGCTTTCTTT
CASSLNRGFLGAFF
>TRBV20-1|-|-|TRBJ2-3
TGCAGTGTGACGGTGGATACGCAGTATTTT
CSVTVDTQYF
>TRBV6-1|-|TRBD1|TRBJ1-5
TGTGCCAGCAGGGACAGGGGCAGCAATCAGCCCCAGCATTTT
CASRDRGSNQPQHF
>TRBV29-1|-|-|TRBJ2-1
TGCAGCGCCGGGGAAAGCTCCTACAATGAGCAGTTCTTC
CSAGESSYNEQFF
>TRBV9|-|-|TRBJ1-1
TGTGCCAGCAGTCCTCATGGTACAGGCACTGAAGCTTTCTTT
CASSPHGTGTEAFF
>TRBV5-1|-|TRBD1|TRBJ1-1
TGCGCCAGCAGGGGACAGGCGAACACTGAAGCTTTCTTT
CASRGQANTEAFF
>TRBV5-8|-|-|TRBJ1-5
TGTGCCAGCAGCTTGGCCGGGGGAGTCGGCAATCAGCCCCAGCATTTT
CASSLAGGVGNQPQHF
>TRBV2|-|TRBD2|TRBJ2-1
TGTGCCAGCAGCCGACTAGCATCCTACAATGAGCAGTTCTTC
CASSRLASYNEQFF
>TRBV6-1|-|-|TRBJ1-1
TGTGCCAGCACCCCGCGAGCAGGGAGCGCTGAAGCTTTCTTT
CASTPRAGSAEAFF
>TRBV6-6|-|-|TRBJ2-2
TGTGCCAGCAGTTACTCCCCTGGGGGTACCACCGGGGAGCTGTTTTTT
CASSYSPGGTTGELFF
>TRBV10-3|-|-|TRBJ1-5
TGTGCCATCAGTAACAGGCAGGGTCGGCAGCCCCAGCATTTT
CAISNRQGRQPQHF
>TRBV28|once|-|TRBJ2-5
TGTGCCAGCAGTCGGGACTTCCTCCAAGAGACCCAGTACTTC
CASSRDFLQETQYF
>TRBV5-4|-|TRBD2|TRBJ2-1
TGTGCCAGCAGCCCTGGGACTAGCGGGGGGTACAATGAGCAGTTCTTC
CASSPGTSGGYNEQFF
>TRBV4-3|-|-|TRBJ1-2
TGCGCCAGCAGCCAAGATCCTGCCTTCGGTAATAACTATGGCTACACCTTC
CASSQDPAFGNNYGYTF
>TRBV19|-|TRBD1|TRBJ2-1
TGTGCCAGTAGTATAGAGAGCAGGGGGAATGAGCAGTTCTTC
CASSIESRGNEQFF
>TRBV29-1|-|TRBD2|TRBJ2-2
TGCAGCGCCCAGGGACTAGCGGGACGGGCCGGGGAGCTGTTTTTT
CSAQGLAGRAGELFF
>TRBV5-1|-|-|TRBJ1-2
TGCGCCAGCAGATTTGACCAGGCCTATGGCTACACCTTC
CASRFDQAYGYTF
>TRBV4-1|-|-|TRBJ2-5
TGCGCCAGCAGCCAAGGTCATGGAGCCGTGGAGACCCAGTACTTC
CASSQGHGAVETQYF
>TRBV7-9|-|-|TRBJ1-1
TGTGCCAGCAGCTCACAGAGGAACACTGAAGCTTTCTTT
CASSSQRNTEAFF
>TRBV7-3|-|-|TRBJ2-1
TGTGCCAGCAGCTTAGACCATTACAATGAGCAGTTCTTC
CASSLDHYNEQFF
>TRBV11-3|-|-|TRBJ1-2
TGTGCCAGCAGCCCACGGAGGGAACGTAACTATGGCTACACCTTC
CASSPRRERNYGYTF
>TRBV18|once|TRBD1|TRBJ2-1
TGTGCCAGCTCACCACCGGTGGGACAGGGAGGGACGGGCTATGAGCAGTTCTTC
CASSPPVGQGGTGYEQFF
>TRBV13|-|-|TRBJ2-4
TGTGCCAGCAGCAGGGTCTACAAAAACATTCAGTACTTC
CASSRVYKNIQYF
>TRBV7-9|once|-|TRBJ2-3
TGTGCCAGCAGCTTAGCCCAATATTCCACAGATACGCAGTATTTT
CASSLAQYSTDTQYF
>TRBV11-2|-|-|TRBJ1-1
TGTGCCAGCAGCTTAGGCTTGGGGAACACTGAAGCTTTCTTT
CASSLGLGNTEAFF